The 27 T cell receptor beta chains below all came from one sample that was sequenced in a study of identical twins. MiXCR, applied by TCRdb to the 5' RACE reads, yields one record per CDR3 protein. The sample shows hundreds of thousands of distinct CDR3 sequences, approximately 6.1% of them seen only once. The sample consisted of naive T cells sorted from blood. These receptors all stem from a man in his late teens or twenties in good health.

This clonotype was seen a few times. The chain couples TRBV28 to TRBJ2-7, with a tentative D call TRBD2 (5 bases). CDR3 length equals 12 residues. CDR1 is MDHEN, CDR2 SYDVKM, per germline. Trimming cost V 10 bases and J 4 bases, with 14 bases left between them. The CDR3 DNA reads as TGTGCCACATCCCGGGGAGAATACGAGCAGTACTTC. It encodes CATSRGEYEQYF.

This clonotype was seen a few times. V gene TRBV3-1 combines with J gene TRBJ1-1; possibly TRBD1 for D (6 bases). V was trimmed by 2 bases and J by 12 bases, leaving 22 bases between them. This CDR3 has 15 residues. Germline V gene sequence: CDR1 LGHDT, CDR2 YNNKEL (reference sequence). In DNA, the CDR3 is TGTGCCAGCAGCCAAAAAGGGGGGGGTCATAGCAGAACTTTCTTT. Translated: CASSQKGGGHSRTFF.

This clonotype showed up many times. The chain uses TRBV25-1 and TRBJ1-1; 8 bases match TRBD1. Looked up from germline, CDR1 is MGHDK and CDR2 is SYGVNS. This CDR3 spans 18 amino acids. V gave up 4 bases and J gave up 0 bases; unmatched junction bases: 13. CDR3 protein: CASSADRGSSLMNTEAFF. DNA for the CDR3: TGTGCCAGCAGTGCAGACAGGGGTTCTAGCTTGATGAACACTGAAGCTTTCTTT.

The chain recombines TRBV20-1 with TRBJ2-1, with TRBD2 identical over 7 bases. Germline values: CDR1 DFQATT, CDR2 SNEGSKA (reference sequence). Trimming removed 0 bases from V and 4 bases from J; junction bases left unmatched: 12. The CDR3 spans 17 residues. CDR3 sequence (DNA): TGCAGTGCTAGAGAGGGGTGGGGGAGGGCGGGTTACAATGAGCAGTTCTTC. Translating it yields CSAREGWGRAGYNEQFF.

This clonotype was observed many times. This chain connects TRBV10-3 to TRBJ2-1; a possible D gene is TRBD2 (5 bases). There are 13 residues in the CDR3. Trimming stripped 7 bases from V and 8 bases from J, with 15 bases between. Germline V gene sequence: CDR1 ENHRY, CDR2 SYGVKD. For the CDR3, the DNA is TGTGCCATCAACTTAGGGTCGGAGGATGAGCAGTTCTTC. It codes for CAINLGSEDEQFF.

The rearrangement links TRBV24-1 to TRBJ2-1; D may correspond to TRBD1 or TRBD2 (6 bases each). The CDR3 has 16 residues. In germline, CDR1 is KGHDR, CDR2 SFDVKD. V was shortened by 5 bases and J by 4 bases, with 17 bases between the two germline ends. This CDR3 is CATSALTGGVYNEQFF. The CDR3 region has the DNA TGTGCCACCAGTGCCCTGACAGGAGGGGTTTACAATGAGCAGTTCTTC.

This clonotype was found a few times. The chain recombines TRBV4-3 with TRBJ2-7, with 7 bases identical to TRBD1. Germline V gives CDR1 LGHNA, CDR2 YSLEER. This CDR3 spans 13 amino acids. V dropped 4 bases and J dropped 5; count of bases not matched to a gene: 5. CDR3 bases: TGCGCCAGCAGCCGGACGACAGGGAACGAGCAGTACTTC. Translated: CASSRTTGNEQYF.

This clonotype was counted ten times or more. One end of the junction varies from germline; a read error may be responsible. The chain uses TRBV5-1 and TRBJ2-4; TRBD2 might be the D (9 bases). CDR1 and CDR2 (germline): SGHRS, YFSETQ. CDR3 length equals 15 residues. CDR3 amino acids: CASSSLGQGLASQHF. CDR3 in DNA: TGCGCCAGCAGCTCCCTAGGACAGGGACTAGCCAGCCAGCACTTC.

This clonotype was recorded at least ten times. The chain employs TRBV12-3 or TRBV12-4 and TRBJ1-5; D ambiguous. The CDR3 covers 12 residues. The V and J ends lost 6 bases and 1 base respectively, with 4 bases between them. The chain's CDR3 is CASRGSNQPQHF. Written as DNA, the CDR3 is TGTGCCAGCAGAGGGAGCAATCAGCCCCAGCATTTT.

The chain is built from TRBV6-5 and TRBJ2-2, with unresolved D. The V gene's germline CDR1 is MNHEY and CDR2 SVGAGI. V gave up 4 bases and J gave up 7 bases, with 10 bases separating them. CDR3 length equals 13 residues. The CDR3 spells CASSFYLGGELFF. CDR3 nucleotides: TGTGCCAGCAGTTTTTACCTTGGCGGGGAGCTGTTTTTT.

Many counts were recorded for this clonotype. The rearrangement links TRBV28 to TRBJ2-3; a possible D gene is TRBD1 (5 bases). The V end was cut by 5 bases, the J end by 3 bases, with 18 bases between. The germline V gene has CDR1 MDHEN and CDR2 SYDVKM. The CDR3 contains 16 residues. The CDR3 bases are TGTGCCAGCAGTACCCTGACCAGGGCAGGGACAGATACGCAGTATTTT. Its protein product is CASSTLTRAGTDTQYF.

This clonotype was counted a few times. CDR3: CASSIGSRDTSYEQYF. As DNA, the CDR3 is TGTGCCAGCAGTATTGGGAGTCGGGACACCTCCTACGAGCAGTACTTC. The chain joins TRBV12-3 or TRBV12-4 to TRBJ2-7, with D tentatively TRBD1 (6 bases). CDR3 length equals 16 residues. Trimming cost V 5 bases and J 0 bases, with 17 bases left between them.

The genes are TRBV11-1 and TRBJ2-1; the match to TRBD2 covers 9 bases. CDR3 length equals 20 residues. Per the germline V gene, CDR1 is SGHAT and CDR2 is FQDESV (reference sequence). V dropped 1 base and J dropped 1; count of bases not matched to a gene: 14. DNA of the CDR3: TGTGCCAGCAGCTTAGGGCCAAGCGGGAGGTCCGAGGGGTCCTACAATGAGCAGTTCTTC. Protein sequence: CASSLGPSGRSEGSYNEQFF.

This clonotype was seen at least ten times. The chain uses TRBV29-1 and TRBJ2-3, with D perhaps given as TRBD1 or TRBD2 (5 bases each). The CDR3 sequence is 13 residues long. V lost 3 bases to trimming and J lost 4 bases, with 11 bases between them. Looked up from germline, CDR1 is SQVTM and CDR2 is ANQGSEA. The CDR3 is CSVERGLADTQYF. The DNA for the CDR3 is TGCAGCGTTGAGAGGGGCCTGGCAGATACGCAGTATTTT.

This clonotype has a handful of counts. The V call is TRBV20-1, the J call TRBJ2-5; possible D gene TRBD2, 5 bases. The CDR3 is 16 residues long. Trimming removed 0 bases at V and 5 bases at J, with 19 bases between. Germline-derived CDR1 and CDR2 are DFQATT and SNEGSKA (reference sequence). CDR3 bases: TGCAGTGCTAGAGATCTTACGGCCCCGAGGAGGGAGACCCAGTACTTC. This codes for CSARDLTAPRRETQYF.

This clonotype has a handful of counts. The V call is TRBV7-9, the J call TRBJ2-7; 7 bases align to TRBD1. The CDR3 is 13 residues long. CDR1 is SEHNR and CDR2 is FQNEAQ in the germline V gene (reference sequence). After removal of 5 bases from V and 3 bases from J, the junction contained 4 bases not matched to a gene. The CDR3, as DNA: TGTGCCAGCAGCGGTTACAGGGGCTACGAGCAGTACTTC. This encodes CASSGYRGYEQYF.

The table lists this clonotype with many counts. V gene TRBV5-6 combines with J gene TRBJ1-5; D is uncertain. The CDR3 extends over 12 amino acids. Per the germline V gene, CDR1 is SGHDT and CDR2 is YYEEEE. V was trimmed by 6 bases and J by 4 bases, leaving 8 bases between them. The CDR3 spells CASNSGNQPQHF. CDR3 DNA: TGTGCCAGCAATAGCGGTAATCAGCCCCAGCATTTT.

This clonotype was seen at least ten times. The V call is TRBV6-5, the J call TRBJ2-3; no reliable D call. Germline V CDR1 and CDR2: MNHEY, SVGAGI. The CDR3 has 11 amino acids. V lost 3 bases to trimming and J lost 5 bases, with 3 bases between them. The CDR3 DNA follows: TGTGCCAGCAGTTATCAAGATACGCAGTATTTT. It codes for CASSYQDTQYF.

The chain combines TRBV10-3 with TRBJ2-1; D may be TRBD2 (5 bases). The V end was cut by 0 bases, the J end by 9 bases, with 9 bases between. The length of the CDR3 is 13 residues. Germline V CDR1 and CDR2: ENHRY, SYGVKD. The CDR3 reads CAISESEGPEQFF. As DNA, the CDR3 is TGTGCCATCAGTGAGTCCGAGGGTCCTGAGCAGTTCTTC.

This clonotype appeared many times. J is TRBJ1-4 and V is TRBV20-1; 7 bases align to TRBD1. Germline V gene sequence: CDR1 DFQATT, CDR2 SNEGSKA (reference sequence). The CDR3 runs 14 residues. The trim removed 2 bases at V and 4 bases at J, leaving 4 bases unmatched. The CDR3 here is CSARMGQNNEKLFF. In nucleotides, the CDR3 is TGCAGTGCTAGAATGGGACAGAATAATGAAAAACTGTTTTTT.

This rearrangement joins TRBV19 to TRBJ2-1, with D tentatively TRBD1 (6 bases). With 4 bases removed from V and 5 bases from J, the gap between germline ends came to 15 bases. CDR1 is LNHDA and CDR2 is SQIVND in the germline V gene (reference sequence). The CDR3 totals 15 residues. In DNA, the CDR3 is TGTGCCAGTAGTACGCCCCGGGACAAGAACAATGAGCAGTTCTTC. Translated: CASSTPRDKNNEQFF.

V usage is TRBV5-1 and J usage is TRBJ2-3; the D gene is possibly TRBD2 (6 bases). The CDR3 runs 16 residues. Trimming cost V 3 bases and J 2 bases, with 16 bases left between them. The germline CDR1 and CDR2 sequences are SGHRS and YFSETQ. CDR3 DNA: TGCGCCAGCAGCTCCGCGGGACCCGCGAACACAGATACGCAGTATTTT. Its protein is CASSSAGPANTDTQYF. Full variable domain (missing parts from reference TRBV5-1 and TRBJ2-3): KAGVTQTPRYLIKTRGQQVTLSCSPISGHRSVSWYQQTPGQGLQFLFEYFSETQRNKGNFPGRFSGRQFSNSRSEMNVSTLELGDSALYLCASSSAGPANTDTQYFGPGTRLTVL.

This clonotype was counted many times. This chain connects TRBV6-5 to TRBJ2-1; 11 bases agree with TRBD2. The ends lost 6 bases at V and 4 bases at J; junction bases unmatched: 5. This CDR3 has 15 amino acids. CDR1 is MNHEY and CDR2 is SVGAGI in the germline V gene. For the CDR3, the DNA is TGTGCCAGCAGCTCCGGGACTAGCGGATACAATGAGCAGTTCTTC. It specifies CASSSGTSGYNEQFF.

The sample holds a few counts of this clonotype. V is TRBV6-5 and J is TRBJ2-1, with TRBD2 identical over 8 bases. Germline V CDR1 and CDR2: MNHEY, SVGAGI. With 2 bases clipped from V and 7 bases from J, the junction kept 16 bases outside the gene matches. The CDR3 extends over 18 amino acids. The CDR3 sequence: CASSYGGLGAGGGNEQFF. CDR3 nucleotides: TGTGCCAGCAGTTACGGGGGGCTAGGGGCGGGAGGAGGGAATGAGCAGTTCTTC.

Many counts were recorded for this clonotype. The rearrangement links TRBV18 to TRBJ2-5; 13 nucleotides align to TRBD2. This CDR3 spans 16 amino acids. Germline-derived CDR1 and CDR2 are KGHSH and LQKENI. The J segment lost 3 bases and the V segment lost 5 bases, leaving 6 bases of the junction unmatched. This CDR3 reads CASSTNGLAGEETQYF. In DNA, the CDR3 is TGTGCCAGCTCAACCAATGGACTAGCGGGAGAAGAGACCCAGTACTTC.

This clonotype was seen more than once but under ten times. The gene calls are TRBV4-3 and TRBJ2-5; D is unresolved. Germline V gives CDR1 LGHNA, CDR2 YSLEER. This CDR3 has 14 amino acids. V shed 4 bases and J shed 0 bases, with 9 bases lying between them. The CDR3 spells CASSPDLYQETQYF. CDR3 sequence (DNA): TGCGCCAGCAGCCCTGACCTGTACCAAGAGACCCAGTACTTC.

This clonotype was found many times. This sequence joins TRBV24-1 and TRBJ2-1, with 7 bases identical to TRBD2. Trimming took 3 bases from V and 4 from J; bases not matched to a gene: 5. This CDR3 is built from 15 residues. CDR1 is KGHDR, CDR2 SFDVKD, per germline. CDR3 sequence (DNA): TGTGCCACCAGTGATAAAGCGGGGCCATACAATGAGCAGTTCTTC. Protein: CATSDKAGPYNEQFF.